The rows below give T cell receptor beta chains drawn from one sample of a study of OX40 agonist ivuxolimab in advanced cancers. TCRdb's table, derived via immunoSEQ multiplex PCR, lists solely in-frame clones and lacks some. The sample holds about 58,000 clones, approximately 87% seen once. The specimen was CD4+ or CD8+ T cells sorted from blood, collected in a trial of the OX40 agonist ivuxolimab. The receptor set was obtained from an adult with an advanced solid tumor such as melanoma, head and neck, liver or kidney cancer. Each CDR3 is given with its conserved first and last residue. The order of the fields is D gene, V gene, clone size, J gene, CDR3 DNA, CDR3 protein. A D gene is named only where the DNA matches it firmly. The size of a clone is reported for some rows only, either as once, few or many, or as a class for expanded clones.

>.|TRBV2|.|TRBJ2-1
TGTGCCAGCATCGGGACCAATTCCTACAATGAGCAGTTCTTC
CASIGTNSYNEQFF
>.|TRBV7-8|.|TRBJ2-2
TGTGCCAGCAGGTCCGTCCCGGGGGAGCTGTTTTTT
CASRSVPGELFF
>.|TRBV29-1|.|TRBJ1-1
TGCAGCGTTGTCCCTAGTTTTACCCTCGAAGCTTTCTTT
CSVVPSFTLEAFF
>.|TRBV25-1|.|TRBJ2-6
TGTGCCAGCACCTTCACTGGGGCCAACGTCCTGACTTTC
CASTFTGANVLTF
>.|TRBV30|.|TRBJ1-5
TGTGCCTGGAGTGGCGGGCAGATCAATCAGCCCCAGCATTTT
CAWSGGQINQPQHF
>.|TRBV15|.|TRBJ2-5
TGTGCCACCAGCAGGGGATCAGGGGCGACCCAGTACTTC
CATSRGSGATQYF
>.|TRBV4-2|.|TRBJ1-4
TGTGCCAGCAGCCAAGAGGTCGGGACAAATCAACCGAGTGAAAAACTGTTTTTT
CASSQEVGTNQPSEKLFF
>.|TRBV5-8|once|TRBJ1-4
TGTGCCAGCAGCTTGGCTCGGTGGGGGGCGACTAATGAAAAACTGTTTTTT
CASSLARWGATNEKLFF
>.|TRBV5-1|once|TRBJ2-1
TGCGCCAGCAGCTTGAGGGGGGACTACAATGAGCAGTTCTTC
CASSLRGDYNEQFF
>.|TRBV7-2|few|TRBJ2-2
TGTGCCAGCAGCTTAGAGGGATATGGCGGGGAGCTGTTTTTT
CASSLEGYGGELFF
>.|TRBV9|.|TRBJ1-6
TGTGCCAGCAGCGTAAATGGATCACCCCTCCACTTT
CASSVNGSPLHF
>.|TRBV28|.|TRBJ2-5
TGTGCCAGCAGTTTCCCCCCGACTACCCTCCAAGAGACCCAGTACTTC
CASSFPPTTLQETQYF
>.|TRBV7-9|.|TRBJ1-1
TGTGCCAGCAGCCCTAAAATGAACACTGAAGCTTTCTTT
CASSPKMNTEAFF
>TRBD2|TRBV7-3|.|TRBJ2-1
TGTGCCAGCAGCTCAATAGCGGGGGGGAACAATGAGCAGTTCTTC
CASSSIAGGNNEQFF
>.|TRBV10-3|.|TRBJ2-7
TGTGCCATCAGTGAGCCCTCAGGCGAGCAGTACTTC
CAISEPSGEQYF
>.|TRBV5-4|.|TRBJ1-3
TGTGCCAGCAGCTTGGCCGGCACTCTCCGGAACACCATATATTTT
CASSLAGTLRNTIYF
>.|TRBV18|.|TRBJ1-1
TGTGCCAGCTCACGTACCGAGAACACTGAAGCTTTCTTT
CASSRTENTEAFF
>.|TRBV7-9|.|TRBJ1-1
TGTGCCAGCAGCTTAAAACAGAAGAACACTGAAGCTTTCTTT
CASSLKQKNTEAFF
>TRBD2|TRBV10-3|.|TRBJ2-2
TGTGCCATCAGTGAAATAGCGGGGGGCCCCAACACCGGGGAGCTGTTTTTT
CAISEIAGGPNTGELFF
>.|TRBV5-4|.|TRBJ2-1
TGTGCCAGCAGCTCCGGACTTGAGGATGAGCAGTTCTTC
CASSSGLEDEQFF
>.|TRBV18|.|TRBJ2-7
TGTGCCAGCTCACCGGGAGCTGGGGGGCGCGAGCAGTACTTC
CASSPGAGGREQYF
>.|TRBV2|.|TRBJ2-2
TGTGCCAGCAGTCGGGGGAACACCGGGGAGCTGTTTTTT
CASSRGNTGELFF
>TRBD2|TRBV4-2|.|TRBJ2-2
TGTGCCAGCGGGGTAGCGGGGGGAGACGGGGAGCTGTTTTTT
CASGVAGGDGELFF
>TRBD1|TRBV4-1|few|TRBJ1-5
TGCGCCAGCAGGGACAGGGGGTTCGGTCAGCCCCAGCATTTT
CASRDRGFGQPQHF
>.|TRBV6-1|.|TRBJ2-1
TGTGCCAGCAGTTCGGATCCCTCCTACAATGAGCAGTTCTTC
CASSSDPSYNEQFF
>.|TRBV10-3|.|TRBJ1-5
TGTGCCATCACCGGGACCTTGGATCAGCCCCAGCATTTT
CAITGTLDQPQHF
>.|TRBV14|.|TRBJ1-2
TGTGCCAGCAGCCAGGTCGGGCCTACAAATGGCTACACCTTC
CASSQVGPTNGYTF
>.|TRBV4-3|.|TRBJ1-1
TGCGCCAGCAGCCAAGATCTACGGGGTGTCACTGAAGCTTTCTTT
CASSQDLRGVTEAFF
>.|TRBV7-9|few|TRBJ2-3
TGTGCCAGCAGCTCGGGTCGATACACAGATACGCAGTATTTT
CASSSGRYTDTQYF
>.|TRBV6-1|few|TRBJ2-7
TGTGCCAGCAATACCGGGGGACAAATCTACGAGCAGTACTTC
CASNTGGQIYEQYF
>.|TRBV20-1|.|TRBJ2-2
TGCAGTGCTAGAAGCGCGAGGGAGCTGTTTTTT
CSARSARELFF
>.|TRBV5-6|few|TRBJ1-2
TGTGCCAGCAGCTTGGAAGTTTTCGGCAGGGTCTATGGCTACACCTTC
CASSLEVFGRVYGYTF
>TRBD2|TRBV7-8|.|TRBJ2-7
TGTGCCAGCAGCTTAGGGGGACTAGCGACTGAGCAGTACTTC
CASSLGGLATEQYF
>.|TRBV2|.|TRBJ2-3
TGTGCCACAGGGTGGGTCCCCGATACGCAGTATTTT
CATGWVPDTQYF
>.|TRBV5-4|.|TRBJ1-2
TGTGCCAGCAGCTTGGGAGGATCTGCTAACTATGGCTACACCTTC
CASSLGGSANYGYTF